This T cell receptor (beta chain) was captured by sequencing in a study of T cell repertoires in cytomegalovirus infection. V was shortened by 6 bases and J by 7 bases, with 15 bases between the two germline ends. The CDR3 contains 14 residues. TCRdb reanalysed the reads using MiXCR and keeps one entry per CDR3 protein. Found here are about 830,000 distinct CDR3 sequences, 32% of them singletons; the top ten hold under 15%. This clonotype showed up just a few times. Its specificity is unknown. The source material was cultured CD8+ T cells from PBMCs, sampled from culture after CMV antigen stimulation. The genes are TRBV12-3 or TRBV12-4 and TRBJ1-4; no firm D call. The origin of this receptor is a human donor in good health (CMV status not recorded). Some clones in this sample may be carry-over from other donors' samples. CDR3 residues: CASSLSGLGEKLFF. In DNA, the CDR3 is TGTGCCAGCAGCCTGTCGGGCTTGGGTGAAAAACTGTTTTTT.